Listed below are T cell receptor beta chains from one sample, sequenced in a study of read filtering for tumor transcriptome and immune sequencing. MiXCR was run by TCRdb on the reads, yielding one entry per CDR3 protein. The sample consists of 5,000 to 6,500 distinct CDR3 sequences, about 25% of them appearing once. Sequenced material: a population of CD138-negative cells sorted from bone marrow. Source of these receptors: a donor aged 40 or over with multiple myeloma. CDR3s include the opening cysteine and the closing phenylalanine or tryptophan. The D gene is left open where the match is weak. Expanded clones are given a class, and other clones once, few, many or no size at all.

CATSDWDSLTDTQYF,TRBJ2-3,TRBV24-1,TRBD1,many
CASKSTQDSERLFF,TRBJ1-4,TRBV2,.,.
CASSDRPSGQEVEQYF,TRBJ2-7,TRBV5-1,TRBD2,many
CASSRFRETQYF,TRBJ2-5,TRBV7-2,.,many
CASSLVGTTFNEQFF,TRBJ2-1,TRBV7-2,TRBD2,many
CSARSILTSGAQADTQYF,TRBJ2-3,TRBV20-1,TRBD2,many
CSAKGPPEDTQYF,TRBJ2-3,TRBV20-1,.,many
CASSTDEGAHEKLFF,TRBJ1-4,TRBV7-9,TRBD1,few
CASSFLAGSSYNEQFF,TRBJ2-1,TRBV5-1,.,many
CASSATAPSGANVLTF,TRBJ2-6,TRBV6-2/TRBV6-3,.,large
CASSEDRAAGNTIYF,TRBJ1-3,TRBV21-1,.,few
CASSLRPGTERAGELFF,TRBJ2-2,TRBV5-6,TRBD1,many
CASTSIQAYNEQFF,TRBJ2-1,TRBV7-8,.,.
CSAGWREGRDTQYF,TRBJ2-3,TRBV20-1,TRBD2,many
CTISRREDSGTDTQYF,TRBJ2-3,TRBV15,.,.
CASSSGGTNEKLFF,TRBJ1-4,TRBV6-5,TRBD1,many
CSARGDREGTEAFF,TRBJ1-1,TRBV20-1,TRBD1,many
CSAKIGGPGNEQFF,TRBJ2-1,TRBV20-1,.,many
CASSGTSGITGELFF,TRBJ2-2,TRBV27,TRBD2,many
CASSLTGTSGKNIQYF,TRBJ2-4,TRBV7-3,TRBD2,many
CASSLAEVAHYPSYEQYF,TRBJ2-7,TRBV7-9,.,.
CSARERPKNEPFF,TRBJ2-1,TRBV20-1,.,.
CASSSLAGGGSDEQFF,TRBJ2-1,TRBV12-3/TRBV12-4,TRBD2,.
CASSPGGGTRTDTQYF,TRBJ2-3,TRBV4-3,TRBD2,many
CASSVVAQYNEQFF,TRBJ2-1,TRBV9,.,many
CASSEERKAGYSNQPQHF,TRBJ1-5,TRBV6-1,.,many
CASRHTQPLPWWEDATDTQYF,TRBJ2-3,TRBV10-2,.,many
CSVEDLRREAFF,TRBJ1-1,TRBV29-1,.,few
CASRTPGPSSYEQYF,TRBJ2-7,TRBV6-5,.,many
CASSSPGSYEQYF,TRBJ2-7,TRBV6-5,.,many
CASSHNDATGELFF,TRBJ2-2,TRBV4-3,.,many
CAISRTGGEGTEAFF,TRBJ1-1,TRBV10-3,TRBD1,many
CASSYQWTGTNSPLHF,TRBJ1-6,TRBV6-5,TRBD1,many
CASSLWLAGGATSTDTQYF,TRBJ2-3,TRBV7-2,TRBD2,many
CASRRGQRTGTEAFF,TRBJ1-1,TRBV12-3/TRBV12-4,TRBD1,many
CASSIGQGSYNEQFF,TRBJ2-1,TRBV19,.,medium-sized
CSATSGPYYEQYF,TRBJ2-7,TRBV20-1,.,.
CASGERDGVDTQYF,TRBJ2-3,TRBV6-2/TRBV6-3,.,once
CASSEVTRVDSDTQYF,TRBJ2-3,TRBV2,.,.
CSVDDWAKNIQYF,TRBJ2-4,TRBV29-1,.,many
CARILSLPRGRNEQFF,TRBJ2-1,TRBV19,.,few
CSADRAGGVYEQYF,TRBJ2-7,TRBV20-1,.,many
CSARSGSLSNEQFF,TRBJ2-1,TRBV20-1,TRBD2,many
CSARSDRSGTDTQYF,TRBJ2-3,TRBV20-1,.,.
CSARPPDSHTDTQYF,TRBJ2-3,TRBV20-1,.,many
CASSQERGGGSRSNEQFF,TRBJ2-1,TRBV4-3,TRBD2,few
CSVEDLGQSQSGDGYTF,TRBJ1-2,TRBV29-1,.,once
CAWKKSSRGAGNTIYF,TRBJ1-3,TRBV30,TRBD1,many
CASIGRGAEAFF,TRBJ1-1,TRBV6-2/TRBV6-3,.,medium-sized